This TCR beta chain was identified during a study of blood T cell repertoires in COVID-19. The repertoire was sequenced with immunoSEQ multiplex PCR; TCRdb's copy has only in-frame clones and lacks some. The sample yields around 170,000 clones, 89% seen once. Germline CDR1 is LNHDA and CDR2 is SQIVND (reference sequence). The length of the CDR3 is 19 residues. V shed 3 bases and J 1 base; nucleotides not matched to a gene: 10. The genes are TRBV19 and TRBJ2-1; TRBD1 agrees at 12 bases. What was sequenced was peripheral blood. The sequence derives from a man in his sixties with acute or convalescent COVID-19. DNA for the CDR3: TGTGCCAGTAGTATTAGGGGACAGGGGGCTATGGTGTCCTACAATGAGCAGTTCTTC. Translation gives CASSIRGQGAMVSYNEQFF. The full variable domain, completed using reference TRBV19 and TRBJ2-1, is DGGITQSPKYLFRKEGQNVTLSCEQNLNHDAMYWYRQDPGQGLRLIYYSQIVNDFQKGDIAEGYSVSREKKESFPLTVTSAQKNPTAFYLCASSIRGQGAMVSYNEQFFGPGTRLTVL.